This T cell receptor (beta chain) stems from a study of blood T cell repertoires in COVID-19. For the study at large: Acute and convalescent COVID-19 specimens originated in the United States, Italy and Spain. PBMCs, B-cell-depleted T cells, or T cells provided the cDNA or gDNA that made up the material.

The CDR3 consists of 13 residues. CDR1 SGHTA and CDR2 FQGNSA come from the germline V gene. Trimming removed 8 bases from V and 2 bases from J, with 13 bases in between. This clone has only one observation. Recovered status applied to Cohort 3 donors who had two consecutive negative PCRs. It also applied to those with clearance or with symptom resolution. TCRdb keeps only in-frame clones here, not all; method: immunoSEQ multiplex PCR. In the table there are more than 450,000 clones, 75% to 90% of which are singletons. This receptor was obtained from a woman in her late teens or twenties who had recovered from COVID-19. The sequenced sample consisted of PBMCs or T cells enriched from blood (not recorded which). J is TRBJ2-7 and V is TRBV7-2; D perhaps matches TRBD1 (6 bases). For the CDR3, the DNA is TGTGCCAGCTTTCCCCGGACAGCCTACGAGCAGTACTTC. This encodes CASFPRTAYEQYF. Full variable domain (rest looked up from reference TRBV7-2 and TRBJ2-7): GAGVSQSPSNKVTEKGKDVELRCDPISGHTALYWYRQSLGQGLEFLIYFQGNSAPDKSGLPSDRFSAERTGGSVSTLTIQRTQQEDSAVYLCASFPRTAYEQYFGPGTRLTVT.